The 27 T cell receptor beta chains in this list originate from one sample, sequenced in a study of T cell repertoires in cytomegalovirus infection. What these receptors recognize is not known. TCRdb reanalysed the reads using MiXCR and keeps one entry per CDR3 protein. The sample has 370,000 or so distinct CDR3 sequences; about 32% are singletons. The specimen was cultured PBMCs, collected from culture after CMV antigen stimulation. Receptor source: a human donor in good health (CMV status not recorded). Some clones in this sample may be carry-over from other donors' samples.

This clonotype has a handful of counts. The chain employs TRBV6-2 or TRBV6-3 and TRBJ1-1; no reliable D call. The CDR3 runs to 16 residues. Trimming pared 2 bases from V and 0 bases from J, leaving 13 bases between. The germline V gene encodes CDR1 MNHEY and CDR2 SVGEGT. Written as DNA, the CDR3 is TGTGCCAGCAGTTACGGGAGGAGACAACTGAACACTGAAGCTTTCTTT. Translating gives CASSYGRRQLNTEAFF.

The chain employs TRBV19 and TRBJ2-1; possible D gene TRBD2, 6 bases. Germline assignment: CDR1 LNHDA and CDR2 SQIVND (reference sequence). The CDR3 has 14 residues. The V end lost 10 bases, the J end lost 3 bases, and 16 bases lay between the germline ends. In DNA form, the CDR3 reads TGTGCCACTAAACGACGACTAGACTACAATGAGCAGTTCTTC. Translating it yields CATKRRLDYNEQFF.

The V call is TRBV12-3 or TRBV12-4, the J call TRBJ1-2; D possibly corresponds to TRBD1 (6 bases). V shed 5 bases and J shed 8 bases, with 21 bases lying between them. The CDR3 runs to 15 residues. The CDR3 nucleotides are TGTGCCAGCAGTCCCGAGGGGGGGAGGTCTTGGGGCTACACCTTC. Encoded protein: CASSPEGGRSWGYTF.

This clonotype was observed a few times. The V and J genes are TRBV7-8 and TRBJ2-7, with TRBD2 matching 8 bases. The V segment lost 1 base and the J segment 4 bases; nucleotides outside the gene matches: 3. Germline values: CDR1 SGHVS, CDR2 FQNEAQ. This CDR3 spans 14 amino acids. This CDR3 reads CASSLVSGKYEQYV. The CDR3, as DNA: TGTGCCAGCAGCTTAGTTAGCGGGAAGTACGAGCAGTACGTC.

Only one count was recorded for this clonotype. The chain carries TRBV5-1 and TRBJ1-2; 9 bases are a match to TRBD1. The CDR3 spans 16 residues. Germline trimming cut 4 bases from V and 2 bases from J; bases unmatched to any gene: 9. CDR1 is SGHRS and CDR2 is YFSETQ in the germline V gene. CDR3 DNA sequence: TGCGCCAGCAGCGGCGGGACAGGGTCTCGAAACTATGGCTACACCTTC. Translated: CASSGGTGSRNYGYTF. The full variable domain, completed using reference TRBV5-1 and TRBJ1-2, is KAGVTQTPRYLIKTRGQQVTLSCSPISGHRSVSWYQQTPGQGLQFLFEYFSETQRNKGNFPGRFSGRQFSNSRSEMNVSTLELGDSALYLCASSGGTGSRNYGYTFGSGTRLTVV.

Written as DNA, the CDR3 is TGTGCCAGCCGGGGACAGGGGTTGAATGAAGCTTTCTTT. Its protein product is CASRGQGLNEAFF. The V gene is TRBV7-2, the J gene TRBJ1-1; 10 nucleotides agree with TRBD1. V dropped 8 bases and J dropped 7; count of bases not matched to a gene: 7. Germline assignment: CDR1 SGHTA and CDR2 FQGNSA. The CDR3 is 13 residues long.

This clonotype occurred a few times. The CDR3 is CASSMDRERSPLHF. The CDR3 DNA sequence: TGTGCCAGCAGCATGGACAGGGAGAGGTCACCCCTCCACTTT. This chain joins TRBV5-4 and TRBJ1-6; 8 bases are shared with TRBD1. From germline, CDR1 is SGHNT and CDR2 YYREEE (reference sequence). The CDR3 has 14 residues. Germline trimming cut 4 bases from V and 10 bases from J; bases unmatched to any gene: 7.

This clonotype has more than one count but fewer than ten. This chain connects TRBV4-1 to TRBJ2-7, with TRBD2 matching over 16 bases. V gave up 1 base and J gave up 4 bases; unmatched junction bases: 4. Germline-derived CDR1 and CDR2 are MGHRA and YSYEKL. This CDR3 is built from 17 residues. The CDR3 nucleotides read TGCGCCAGCAGCCAAGGGGGACTAGCGGGAGGGGCGTACGAGCAGTACTTC. Its protein product is CASSQGGLAGGAYEQYF.

The table lists this clonotype with a few counts. The chain uses TRBV6-2 or TRBV6-3 and TRBJ2-7, with 7 bases identical to TRBD1. The CDR3 totals 16 residues. Germline loops: CDR1 MNHEY, CDR2 SVGEGT. V lost 2 bases and J lost 5; bases outside the gene matches: 12. Here the CDR3 DNA reads TGTGCCAGCAGTTACCCCATGACAGGGCGGCAAGACGAGCAGTACTTC. Amino acid sequence: CASSYPMTGRQDEQYF.

This clonotype came up a few times. V usage is TRBV12-3 or TRBV12-4 and J usage is TRBJ2-3; TRBD1 aligns across 9 bases. V was clipped by 5 bases and J by 4 bases; unmatched bases: 7. The CDR3 has 15 residues. The CDR3 spells CASSPRDRAPDTQYF. CDR3 in DNA: TGTGCCAGCAGTCCCCGGGACAGGGCCCCAGATACGCAGTATTTT.

In this sample, this clonotype turned up a few times. The V and J genes are TRBV7-6 and TRBJ2-3; 10 nucleotides match TRBD1. The CDR3 has 17 residues. Germline values: CDR1 SGHVS, CDR2 FNYEAQ. The V gene end was trimmed by 5 bases and the J gene end by 5 bases; junction bases not matched to a gene: 13. The CDR3 nucleotides read TGTGCCAGCAGCAACGACAGGGGGCTTCTAGCACAAGATACGCAGTATTTT. The encoded protein is CASSNDRGLLAQDTQYF.

There are many counts of this clonotype. The chain employs TRBV7-2 and TRBJ2-7; possibly TRBD2 for D (6 bases). The CDR3 loop spans 16 amino acids. The V end was cut by 5 bases, the J end by 0 bases, with 17 bases between. The germline gives CDR1 SGHTA, CDR2 FQGNSA. The CDR3 DNA reads as TGTGCCAGCAGCCTTAGGATGGGACTCGCCTCCTACGAGCAGTACTTC. This gives the protein CASSLRMGLASYEQYF.

This clonotype was seen a handful of times. The rearrangement uses TRBV6-1 and TRBJ1-1, with a possible D match to TRBD1 (5 bases). Trimming pared 5 bases from V and 4 bases from J, leaving 20 bases between. The V gene's germline CDR1 is MNHNS and CDR2 SASEGT. The CDR3 totals 16 residues. The CDR3 reads CASSFGQGWRSTEAFF. In DNA form, the CDR3 reads TGTGCCAGCAGTTTCGGACAAGGTTGGCGGAGCACTGAAGCTTTCTTT.

J is TRBJ1-2 and V is TRBV12-3 or TRBV12-4; 7 positions match TRBD1. J lost 1 base, V lost 5 bases, and 4 bases had no gene match. CDR3 length equals 14 residues. The CDR3 nucleotides read TGTGCCAGCAGTGGGGACAGAGATAACTATGGCTACACCTTC. Its translation: CASSGDRDNYGYTF.

This clonotype was seen a handful of times. This chain joins TRBV6-5 and TRBJ1-2; unclear D gene. CDR1 is MNHEY and CDR2 is SVGAGI in the germline V gene. This CDR3 contains 18 residues. V was shortened by 2 bases and J by 7 bases, with 26 bases between the two germline ends. CDR3 region: CASSYDYTLAGPQRGYTF. The CDR3 DNA follows: TGTGCCAGCAGTTACGACTATACCCTAGCGGGTCCCCAACGTGGCTACACCTTC.

This clonotype was recorded at least ten times. The rearrangement uses TRBV7-2 and TRBJ1-5; possibly TRBD1 for D (5 bases). Germline assignment: CDR1 SGHTA and CDR2 FQGNSA. Deletions cut 0 bases from V and 1 base from J, with 10 bases between. This CDR3 has 16 amino acids. The CDR3 region is CASSLAGVGSNQPQHF. The CDR3 nucleotides are TGTGCCAGCAGCTTAGCGGGGGTAGGGAGCAATCAGCCCCAGCATTTT.

The chain carries TRBV6-5 and TRBJ1-1; the match to TRBD1 covers 7 bases. The CDR3 length is 13 residues. Germline V gene lookup returns CDR1 MNHEY and CDR2 SVGAGI. V gave up 5 bases and J gave up 4 bases; unmatched junction bases: 4. CDR3 nucleotide sequence: TGTGCCAGCAGTGAAACAGGGGTCACTGAAGCTTTCTTT. It is translated as CASSETGVTEAFF.

The chain recombines TRBV6-2 or TRBV6-3 with TRBJ1-1; D possibly corresponds to TRBD1 (6 bases). V dropped 2 bases and J dropped 1 base, with 17 bases sitting between them. The CDR3 covers 17 residues. Germline V gives CDR1 MNHEY, CDR2 SVGEGT. The CDR3, as DNA: TGTGCCAGCAGTTACGGAGGGGGGTGGCACCGGAACACTGAAGCTTTCTTT. It specifies CASSYGGGWHRNTEAFF.

This CDR3 reads CASSLDGPIGEQYV. The CDR3 nucleotides read TGTGCCAGCAGCTTAGACGGCCCTATCGGGGAGCAGTACGTC. The chain uses TRBV11-2 and TRBJ2-7; D call uncertain. The ends were cut back, 0 bases at V and 7 bases at J, with 13 bases in the middle. Germline loops: CDR1 SGHAT, CDR2 FQNNGV. This CDR3 has 14 residues.

The V call is TRBV4-3, the J call TRBJ1-2, with TRBD1 as a possible D gene (5 bases). Trimming pared 0 bases from V and 3 bases from J, leaving 11 bases between. The CDR3 has 15 residues. CDR1 and CDR2 (germline): LGHNA, YSLEER. The CDR3 here is CASSQDPGPDYGYTF. For the CDR3, the DNA is TGCGCCAGCAGCCAAGATCCGGGACCGGACTATGGCTACACCTTC.

The genes are TRBV4-1 and TRBJ2-7; 8 bases are a match to TRBD2. The CDR3 sequence is 15 residues long. Germline-derived CDR1 and CDR2 are MGHRA and YSYEKL. J lost 6 bases, V lost 3 bases, and 10 bases had no gene match. The CDR3 sequence: CASSQGGRGVGEQYF. CDR3 coding DNA: TGCGCCAGCAGCCAGGGCGGGCGGGGGGTGGGCGAGCAGTACTTC.

The sample holds a few counts of this clonotype. The CDR3 here is CASSGALGNTIYF. The CDR3 DNA sequence: TGTGCCAGCTCGGGGGCGCTGGGAAACACCATATATTTT. The V and J genes are TRBV12-3 or TRBV12-4 and TRBJ1-3; a possible D gene is TRBD1 (6 bases). V was pared by 8 bases and J by 4 bases, with 12 bases between. The CDR3 spans 13 residues.

The chain recombines TRBV20-1 with TRBJ2-1; maybe TRBD2 (7 bases). Germline V lookup: CDR1 DFQATT, CDR2 SNEGSKA (reference sequence). Trimming cost V 0 bases and J 9 bases, with 18 bases left between them. This CDR3 is 15 amino acids long. CDR3 sequence: CSARDLARGGSEQFF. CDR3 coding DNA: TGCAGTGCTAGAGATCTCGCGAGGGGGGGAAGTGAGCAGTTCTTC.

The V gene is TRBV7-6, the J gene TRBJ2-3, with D perhaps being TRBD1 or TRBD2 (5 bases each). This CDR3 spans 14 amino acids. From germline, CDR1 is SGHVS and CDR2 FNYEAQ. V was clipped by 3 bases and J by 4 bases, with 11 bases between them. Here the CDR3 DNA reads TGTGCCAGCAGCTTGGGACCAGAGCCAGATACGCAGTATTTT. Its translation is CASSLGPEPDTQYF.

This chain joins TRBV9 and TRBJ2-2; a possible D gene is TRBD1 (6 bases). This CDR3 region has 15 residues. Trimming shortened V by 3 bases and J by 5 bases, and 14 bases separated the two germline ends. Per the germline V gene, CDR1 is SGDLS and CDR2 is YYNGEE. CDR3 in DNA: TGTGCCAGCAGCGCAAATCGAGGGGGAACCGGGGAGCTGTTTTTT. Protein: CASSANRGGTGELFF.

In its sample, this clonotype was seen a few times. V usage is TRBV20-1 and J usage is TRBJ1-1; the D is unclear. This CDR3 has 14 residues. Germline V lookup: CDR1 DFQATT, CDR2 SNEGSKA (reference sequence). With 1 base removed from V and 4 bases from J, the gap between germline ends came to 13 bases. CDR3 loop: CSARVGQETTEAFF. The DNA for the CDR3 is TGCAGTGCTAGAGTCGGCCAGGAGACCACTGAAGCTTTCTTT.

The CDR3 DNA reads as TGTGCCACCAGCACCCGAGGGGAGCAGTACTTC. Translating it yields CATSTRGEQYF. The J gene is TRBJ2-7, the V gene TRBV15; D is possibly TRBD2 (5 bases). Trimming took 4 bases from V and 7 from J, leaving 8 bases between them. Per germline, CDR1 LNHNV and CDR2 YYDKDF (reference sequence). The CDR3 is 11 residues long.